This T cell receptor (beta chain) is drawn from a study of Ad26.COV2.S vaccination and SARS-CoV-2 variants. Study-level background: Donor was assigned to the Ad26.COV2.S arm of trial COV1001. Study-wide results and limits: Placebo recipients and vaccine recipients were similar in non-spike TCR breadth.

Profiling relied on immunoSEQ multiplex PCR, and the TCRdb table lists in-frame clones only, not all of them. The repertoire has about 680,000 clones, roughly 90% of them found once; the top ten carry roughly 1.5%. Concerning this clone itself: Its antigen remains unidentified.

Germline values: CDR1 SGHNT, CDR2 YYREEE (reference sequence). V was clipped by 5 bases and J by 0 bases, with 12 bases between them. CDR3 length equals 14 residues. The treatment was: 15 to 20 received Ad26.COV2.S at low or high dose, single or two shots; 5 received placebo; per-sample allocation not given. Sampling happened 63 days after the first vaccine or placebo injection. Sequences were derived from peripheral blood, sampled in a trial of Ad26.COV2.S vaccine versus placebo. The sequence came from a person between 18 and 59 years old who received the Ad26.COV2.S COVID-19 vaccine or a placebo. The chain joins TRBV5-4 to TRBJ2-7; D unclear. The CDR3 is CASSLEQSSYEQYF. CDR3 nucleotides: TGTGCCAGCAGTTTAGAACAGAGCTCCTACGAGCAGTACTTC.